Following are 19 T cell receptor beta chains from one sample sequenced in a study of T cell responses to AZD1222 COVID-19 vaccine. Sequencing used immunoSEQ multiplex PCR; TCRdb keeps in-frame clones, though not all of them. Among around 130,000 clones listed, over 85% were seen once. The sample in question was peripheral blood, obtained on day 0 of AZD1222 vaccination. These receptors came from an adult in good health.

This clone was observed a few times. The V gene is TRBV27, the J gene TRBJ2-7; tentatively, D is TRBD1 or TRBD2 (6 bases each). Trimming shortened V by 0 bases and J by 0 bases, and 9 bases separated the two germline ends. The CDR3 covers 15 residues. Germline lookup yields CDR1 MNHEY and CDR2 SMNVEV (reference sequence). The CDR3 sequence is CASSLSGGNSYEQYF. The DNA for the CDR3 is TGTGCCAGCAGTTTATCAGGGGGGAACTCCTACGAGCAGTACTTC.

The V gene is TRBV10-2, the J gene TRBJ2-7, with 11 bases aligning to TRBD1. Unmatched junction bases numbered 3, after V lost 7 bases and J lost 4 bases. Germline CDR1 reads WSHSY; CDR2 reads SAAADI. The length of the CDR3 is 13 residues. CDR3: CASNGQGAYEQYF. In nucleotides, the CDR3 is TGCGCCAGCAATGGACAGGGGGCTTACGAGCAGTACTTC.

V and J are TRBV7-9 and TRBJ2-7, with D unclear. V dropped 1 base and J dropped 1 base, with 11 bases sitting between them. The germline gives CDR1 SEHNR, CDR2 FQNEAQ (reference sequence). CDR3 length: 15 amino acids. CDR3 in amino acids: CASSLGFARSYEQYF. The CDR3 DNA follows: TGTGCCAGCAGCTTAGGATTCGCTCGATCCTACGAGCAGTACTTC.

The CDR3 nucleotides read TGTGCCAGCAGCTTGGGGGTGTGGCTTCACGATGGCTACACCTTC. Encoded protein: CASSLGVWLHDGYTF. The gene calls are TRBV5-5 and TRBJ1-2; unclear D gene. The germline V gene has CDR1 SGHKS and CDR2 YYEKEE (reference sequence). The V end lost 0 bases, the J end lost 6 bases, and 15 bases lay between the germline ends. The CDR3 loop spans 15 amino acids.

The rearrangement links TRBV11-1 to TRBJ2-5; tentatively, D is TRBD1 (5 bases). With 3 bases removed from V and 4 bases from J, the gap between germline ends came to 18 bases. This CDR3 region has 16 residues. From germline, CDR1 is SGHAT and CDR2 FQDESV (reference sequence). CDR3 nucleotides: TGTGCCAGCAGCTTGGGGCAGGGTGGACGTGGAGAGACCCAGTACTTC. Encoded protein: CASSLGQGGRGETQYF.

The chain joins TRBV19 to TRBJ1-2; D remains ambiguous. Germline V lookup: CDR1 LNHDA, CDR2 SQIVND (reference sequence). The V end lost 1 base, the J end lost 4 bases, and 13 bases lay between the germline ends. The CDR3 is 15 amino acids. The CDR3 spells CASSIVPGSGYGYTF. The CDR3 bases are TGTGCCAGTAGTATAGTTCCGGGGTCGGGCTATGGCTACACCTTC.

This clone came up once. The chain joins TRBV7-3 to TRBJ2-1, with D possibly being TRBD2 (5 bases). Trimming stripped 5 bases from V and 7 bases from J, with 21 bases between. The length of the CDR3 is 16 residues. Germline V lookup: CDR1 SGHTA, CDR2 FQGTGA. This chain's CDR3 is CASSPLAIRGVNEQFF. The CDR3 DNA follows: TGTGCCAGCAGCCCATTAGCCATCCGGGGTGTAAATGAGCAGTTCTTC.

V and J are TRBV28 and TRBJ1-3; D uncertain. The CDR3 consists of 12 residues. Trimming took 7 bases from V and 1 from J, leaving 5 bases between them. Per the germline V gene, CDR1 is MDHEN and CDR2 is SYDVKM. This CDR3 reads CASTGSGNTIYF. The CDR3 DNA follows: TGTGCCAGCACGGGTTCTGGAAACACCATATATTTT.

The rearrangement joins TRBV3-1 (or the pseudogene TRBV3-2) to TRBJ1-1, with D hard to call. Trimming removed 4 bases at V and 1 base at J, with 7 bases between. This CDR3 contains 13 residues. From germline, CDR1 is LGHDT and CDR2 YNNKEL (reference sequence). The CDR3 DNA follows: TGTGCCAGCAGCCCCCGGGGGAACACTGAAGCTTTCTTT. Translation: CASSPRGNTEAFF.

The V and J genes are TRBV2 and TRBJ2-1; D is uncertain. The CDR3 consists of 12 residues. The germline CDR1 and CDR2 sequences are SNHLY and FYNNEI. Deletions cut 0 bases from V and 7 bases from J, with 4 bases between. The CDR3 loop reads CASSEAGNEQFF. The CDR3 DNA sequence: TGTGCCAGCAGTGAAGCCGGGAATGAGCAGTTCTTC. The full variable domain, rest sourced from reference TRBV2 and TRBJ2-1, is EPEVTQTPSHQVTQMGQEVILRCVPISNHLYFYWYRQILGQKVEFLVSFYNNEISEKSEIFDDQFSVERPDGSNFTLKIRSTKLEDSAMYFCASSEAGNEQFFGPGTRLTVL.

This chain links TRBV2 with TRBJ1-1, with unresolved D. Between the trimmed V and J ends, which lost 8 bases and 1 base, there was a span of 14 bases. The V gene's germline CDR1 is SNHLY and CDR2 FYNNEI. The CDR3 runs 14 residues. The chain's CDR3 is CASGVGLGNTEAFF. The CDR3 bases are TGTGCCAGCGGGGTGGGGTTGGGGAACACTGAAGCTTTCTTT. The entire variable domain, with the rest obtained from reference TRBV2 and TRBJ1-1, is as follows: EPEVTQTPSHQVTQMGQEVILRCVPISNHLYFYWYRQILGQKVEFLVSFYNNEISEKSEIFDDQFSVERPDGSNFTLKIRSTKLEDSAMYFCASGVGLGNTEAFFGQGTRLTVV.

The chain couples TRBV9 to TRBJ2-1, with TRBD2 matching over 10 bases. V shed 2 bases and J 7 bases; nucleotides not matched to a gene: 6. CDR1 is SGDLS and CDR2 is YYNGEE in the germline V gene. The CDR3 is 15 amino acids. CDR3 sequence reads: CASSVISGLANEQFF. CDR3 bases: TGTGCCAGCAGCGTTATTTCGGGACTAGCGAATGAGCAGTTCTTC.

The CDR3 loop reads CAWTHSGGSGNTIYF. In nucleotides, the CDR3 is TGTGCCTGGACCCATTCGGGGGGCTCTGGAAACACCATATATTTT. This rearrangement joins TRBV30 to TRBJ1-3; possible D gene TRBD1, 5 bases. Trimming cost V 4 bases and J 0 bases, with 13 bases left between them. Germline CDR1 GTSNPN, CDR2 SVGIG (reference sequence). The CDR3 is 15 amino acids.

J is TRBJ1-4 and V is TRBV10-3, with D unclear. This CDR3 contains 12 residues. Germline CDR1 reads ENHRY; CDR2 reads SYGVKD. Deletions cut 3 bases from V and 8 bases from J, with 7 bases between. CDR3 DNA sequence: TGTGCCATCAGTGATAACCGGGAAAAACTGTTTTTT. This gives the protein CAISDNREKLFF.

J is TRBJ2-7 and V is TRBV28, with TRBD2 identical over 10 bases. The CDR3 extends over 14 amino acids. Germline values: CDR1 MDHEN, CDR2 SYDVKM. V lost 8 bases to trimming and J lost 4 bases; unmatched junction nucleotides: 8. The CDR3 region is CASFRAGGPYEQYF. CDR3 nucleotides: TGTGCCAGCTTCCGAGCGGGAGGGCCTTACGAGCAGTACTTC.

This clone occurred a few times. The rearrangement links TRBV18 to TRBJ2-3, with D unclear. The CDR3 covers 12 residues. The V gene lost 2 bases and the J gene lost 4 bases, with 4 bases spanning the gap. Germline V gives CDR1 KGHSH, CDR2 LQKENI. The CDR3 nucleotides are TGTGCCAGCTCACCATCCGCAGATACGCAGTATTTT. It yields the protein CASSPSADTQYF.

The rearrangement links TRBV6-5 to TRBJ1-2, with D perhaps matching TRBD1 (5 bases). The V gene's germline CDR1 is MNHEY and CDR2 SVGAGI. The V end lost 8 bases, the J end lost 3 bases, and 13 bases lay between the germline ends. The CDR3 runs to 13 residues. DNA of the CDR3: TGTGCCAGCCACGCAGGGCGTGACTATGGCTACACCTTC. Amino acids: CASHAGRDYGYTF.

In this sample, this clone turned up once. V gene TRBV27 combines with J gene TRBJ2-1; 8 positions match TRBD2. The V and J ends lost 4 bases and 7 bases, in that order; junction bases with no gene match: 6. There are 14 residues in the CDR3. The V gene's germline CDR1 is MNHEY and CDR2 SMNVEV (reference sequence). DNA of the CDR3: TGTGCCAGCAGTTCTTGGACTAGCCGGAATGAGCAGTTCTTC. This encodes CASSSWTSRNEQFF.

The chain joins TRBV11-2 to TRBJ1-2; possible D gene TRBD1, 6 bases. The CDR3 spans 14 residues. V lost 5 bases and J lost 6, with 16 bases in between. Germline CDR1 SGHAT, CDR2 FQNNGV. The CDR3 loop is CASSHMGQKDGYTF. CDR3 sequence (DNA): TGTGCCAGCAGCCACATGGGACAAAAAGATGGCTACACCTTC. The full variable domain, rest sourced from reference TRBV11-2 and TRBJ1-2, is EAGVAQSPRYKIIEKRQSVAFWCNPISGHATLYWYQQILGQGPKLLIQFQNNGVVDDSQLPKDRFSAERLKGVDSTLKIQPAKLEDSAVYLCASSHMGQKDGYTFGSGTRLTVV.